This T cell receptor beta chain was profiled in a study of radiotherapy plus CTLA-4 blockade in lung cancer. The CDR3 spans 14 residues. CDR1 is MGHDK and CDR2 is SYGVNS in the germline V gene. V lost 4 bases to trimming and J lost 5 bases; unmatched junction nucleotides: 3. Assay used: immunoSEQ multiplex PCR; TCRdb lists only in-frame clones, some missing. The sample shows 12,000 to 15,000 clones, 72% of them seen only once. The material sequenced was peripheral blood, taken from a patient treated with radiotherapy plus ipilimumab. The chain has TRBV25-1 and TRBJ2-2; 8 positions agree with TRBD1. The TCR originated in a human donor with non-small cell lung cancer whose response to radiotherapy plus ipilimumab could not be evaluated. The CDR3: CASSGRQGTGELFF. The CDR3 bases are TGTGCCAGCAGTGGCAGACAGGGGACCGGGGAGCTGTTTTTT. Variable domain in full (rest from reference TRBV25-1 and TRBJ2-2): EADIYQTPRYLVIGTGKKITLECSQTMGHDKMYWYQQDPGMELHLIHYSYGVNSTEKGDLSSESTVSRIRTEHFPLTLESARPSHTSQYLCASSGRQGTGELFFGEGSRLTVL.